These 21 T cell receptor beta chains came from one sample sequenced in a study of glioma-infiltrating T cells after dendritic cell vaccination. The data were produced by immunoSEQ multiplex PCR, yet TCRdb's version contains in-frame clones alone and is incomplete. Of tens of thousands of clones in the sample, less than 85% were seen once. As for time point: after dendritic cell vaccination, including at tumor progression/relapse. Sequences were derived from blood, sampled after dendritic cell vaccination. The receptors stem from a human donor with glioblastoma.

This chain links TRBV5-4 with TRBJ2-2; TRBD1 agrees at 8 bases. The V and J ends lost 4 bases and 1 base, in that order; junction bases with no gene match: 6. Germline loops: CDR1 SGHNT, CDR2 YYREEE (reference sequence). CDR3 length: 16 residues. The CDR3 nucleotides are TGTGCCAGCAGCCCACTCGGGACAGGGAACACCGGGGAGCTGTTTTTT. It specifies CASSPLGTGNTGELFF.

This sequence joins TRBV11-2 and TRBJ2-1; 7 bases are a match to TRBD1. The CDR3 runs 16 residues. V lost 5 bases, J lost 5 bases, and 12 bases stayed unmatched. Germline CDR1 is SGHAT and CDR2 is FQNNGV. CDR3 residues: CASSKYGQETDNEQFF. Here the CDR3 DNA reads TGTGCCAGCAGCAAGTACGGACAGGAAACTGACAATGAGCAGTTCTTC.

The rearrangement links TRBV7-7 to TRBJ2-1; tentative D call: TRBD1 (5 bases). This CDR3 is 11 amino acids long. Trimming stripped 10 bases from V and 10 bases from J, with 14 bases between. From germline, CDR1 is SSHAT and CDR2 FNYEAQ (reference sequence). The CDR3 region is CATQRAGEQFF. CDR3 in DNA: TGTGCCACTCAGCGAGCAGGGGAGCAGTTCTTC.

The CDR3 bases are TGTGCCAGCAGCTTAACCGGACAGGGTCAATTCGCCTACGAGCAGTACTTC. Translated: CASSLTGQGQFAYEQYF. The V gene is TRBV5-4, the J gene TRBJ2-7; 8 positions agree with TRBD1. This CDR3 has 17 residues. Germline assignment: CDR1 SGHNT and CDR2 YYREEE (reference sequence). Trimming at V came to 2 bases and at J to 2 bases, leaving 12 bases not matched to a gene. The full variable domain, in which reference TRBV5-4 and TRBJ2-7 provide the parts outside the CDR3, is ETGVTQSPTHLIKTRGQQVTLRCSSQSGHNTVSWYQQALGQGPQFIFQYYREEENGRGNFPPRFSGLQFPNYSSELNVNALELDDSALYLCASSLTGQGQFAYEQYFGPGTRLTVT.

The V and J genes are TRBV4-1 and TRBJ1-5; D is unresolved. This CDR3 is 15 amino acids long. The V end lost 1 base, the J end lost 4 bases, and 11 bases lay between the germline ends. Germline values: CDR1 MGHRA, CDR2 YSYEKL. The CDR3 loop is CASSQGPGLNQPQHF. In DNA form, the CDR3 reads TGCGCCAGCAGCCAAGGTCCAGGCCTAAATCAGCCCCAGCATTTT.

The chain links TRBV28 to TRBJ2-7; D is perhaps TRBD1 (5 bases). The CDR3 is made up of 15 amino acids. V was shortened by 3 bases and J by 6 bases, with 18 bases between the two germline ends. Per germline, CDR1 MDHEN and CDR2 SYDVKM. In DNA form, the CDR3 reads TGTGCCAGCAGTTTCCTGGGGCAGCCGAAGTTCGAGCAGTACTTC. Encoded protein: CASSFLGQPKFEQYF. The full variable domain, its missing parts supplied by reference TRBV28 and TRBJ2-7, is DVKVTQSSRYLVKRTGEKVFLECVQDMDHENMFWYRQDPGLGLRLIYFSYDVKMKEKGDIPEGYSVSREKKERFSLILESASTNQTSMYLCASSFLGQPKFEQYFGPGTRLTVT.

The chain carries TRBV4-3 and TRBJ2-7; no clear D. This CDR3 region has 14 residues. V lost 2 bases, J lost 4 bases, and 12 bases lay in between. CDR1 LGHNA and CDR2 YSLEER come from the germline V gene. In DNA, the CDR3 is TGCGCCAGCAGCCAAAAAGCAGGTAGTTACGAGCAGTACTTC. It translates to CASSQKAGSYEQYF.

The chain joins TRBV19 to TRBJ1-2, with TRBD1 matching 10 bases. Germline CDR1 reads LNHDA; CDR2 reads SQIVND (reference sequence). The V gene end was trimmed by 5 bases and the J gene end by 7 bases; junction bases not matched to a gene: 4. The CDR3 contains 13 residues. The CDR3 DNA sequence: TGTGCCAGTAGTTTGGGACAGGGGTTTGGCTACACCTTC. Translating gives CASSLGQGFGYTF.

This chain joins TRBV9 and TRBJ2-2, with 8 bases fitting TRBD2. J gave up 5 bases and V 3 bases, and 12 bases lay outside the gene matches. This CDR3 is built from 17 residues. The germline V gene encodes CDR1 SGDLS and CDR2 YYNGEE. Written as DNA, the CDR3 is TGTGCCAGCAGCGCGCGGGAATCGGGAGGGCGGACCGGGGAGCTGTTTTTT. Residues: CASSARESGGRTGELFF. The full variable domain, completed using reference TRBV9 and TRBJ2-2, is DSGVTQTPKHLITATGQRVTLRCSPRSGDLSVYWYQQSLDQGLQFLIQYYNGEERAKGNILERFSAQQFPDLHSELNLSSLELGDSALYFCASSARESGGRTGELFFGEGSRLTVL.

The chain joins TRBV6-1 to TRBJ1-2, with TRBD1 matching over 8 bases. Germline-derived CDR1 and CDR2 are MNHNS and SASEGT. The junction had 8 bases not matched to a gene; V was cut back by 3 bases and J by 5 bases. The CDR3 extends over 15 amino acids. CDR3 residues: CASSEAGGAFYGYTF. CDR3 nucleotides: TGTGCCAGCAGTGAGGCAGGGGGCGCGTTTTATGGCTACACCTTC.

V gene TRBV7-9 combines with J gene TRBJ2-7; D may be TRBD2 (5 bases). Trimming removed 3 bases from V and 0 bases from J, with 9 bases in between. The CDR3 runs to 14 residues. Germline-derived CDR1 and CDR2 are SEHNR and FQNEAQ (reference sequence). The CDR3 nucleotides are TGTGCCAGCAGCTTGGTGGGGAGCTCCTACGAGCAGTACTTC. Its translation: CASSLVGSSYEQYF.

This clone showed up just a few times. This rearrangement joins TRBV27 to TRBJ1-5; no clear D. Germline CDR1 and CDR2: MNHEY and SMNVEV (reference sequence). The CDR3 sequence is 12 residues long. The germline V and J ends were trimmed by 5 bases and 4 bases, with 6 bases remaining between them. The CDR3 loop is CASSTQNQPQHF. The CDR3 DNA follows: TGTGCCAGCAGTACTCAAAATCAGCCCCAGCATTTT.

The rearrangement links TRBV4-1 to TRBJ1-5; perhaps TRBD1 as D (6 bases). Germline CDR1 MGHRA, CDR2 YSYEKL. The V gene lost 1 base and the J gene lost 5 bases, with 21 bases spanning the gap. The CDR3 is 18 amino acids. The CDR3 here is CASSQGGRPGGPYQPQHF. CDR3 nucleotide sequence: TGCGCCAGCAGCCAAGGGGGCAGGCCCGGGGGGCCTTATCAGCCCCAGCATTTT.

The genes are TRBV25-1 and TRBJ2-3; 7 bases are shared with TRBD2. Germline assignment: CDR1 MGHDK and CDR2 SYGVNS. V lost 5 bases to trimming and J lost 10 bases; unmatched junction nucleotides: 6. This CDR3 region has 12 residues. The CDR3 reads CASSSGISAQYF. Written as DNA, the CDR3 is TGTGCCAGCAGTAGCGGGATTTCCGCGCAGTATTTT.

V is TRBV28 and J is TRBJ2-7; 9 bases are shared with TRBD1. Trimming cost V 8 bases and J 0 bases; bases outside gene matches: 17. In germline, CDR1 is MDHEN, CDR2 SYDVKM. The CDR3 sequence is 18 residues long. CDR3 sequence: CASLQAGTGRYFSYEQYF. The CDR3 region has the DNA TGTGCCAGCCTACAAGCCGGGACAGGGCGCTACTTCTCCTACGAGCAGTACTTC.

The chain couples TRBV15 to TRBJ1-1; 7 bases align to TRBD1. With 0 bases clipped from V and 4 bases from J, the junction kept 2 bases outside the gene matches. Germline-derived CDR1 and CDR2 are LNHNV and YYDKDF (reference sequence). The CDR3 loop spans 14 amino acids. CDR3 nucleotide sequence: TGTGCCACCAGCAGAGAAACAGGGGTCACTGAAGCTTTCTTT. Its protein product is CATSRETGVTEAFF.

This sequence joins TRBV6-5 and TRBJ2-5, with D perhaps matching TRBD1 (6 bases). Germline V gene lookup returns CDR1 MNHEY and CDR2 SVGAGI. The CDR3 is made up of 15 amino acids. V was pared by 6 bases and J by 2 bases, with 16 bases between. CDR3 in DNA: TGTGCCAGCAGCTACGCGGCAGGGGCACAAGAGACCCAGTACTTC. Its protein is CASSYAAGAQETQYF.

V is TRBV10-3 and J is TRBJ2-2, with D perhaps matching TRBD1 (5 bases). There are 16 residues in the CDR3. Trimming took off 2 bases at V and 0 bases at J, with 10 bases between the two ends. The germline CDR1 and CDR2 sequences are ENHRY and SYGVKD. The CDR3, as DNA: TGTGCCATCAGTGAGGTGGACAATACGAACACCGGGGAGCTGTTTTTT. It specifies CAISEVDNTNTGELFF.

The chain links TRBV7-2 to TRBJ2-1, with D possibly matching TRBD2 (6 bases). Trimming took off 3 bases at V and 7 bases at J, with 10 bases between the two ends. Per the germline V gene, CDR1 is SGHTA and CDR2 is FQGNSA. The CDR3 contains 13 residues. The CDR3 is CASSFKGGNEQFF. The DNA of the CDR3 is TGTGCCAGCAGCTTTAAGGGAGGTAATGAGCAGTTCTTC.

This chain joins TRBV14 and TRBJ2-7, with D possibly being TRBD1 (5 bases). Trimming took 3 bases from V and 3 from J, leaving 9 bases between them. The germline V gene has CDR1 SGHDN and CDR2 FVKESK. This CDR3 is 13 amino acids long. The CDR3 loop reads CASSQYRFYEQYF. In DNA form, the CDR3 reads TGTGCCAGCAGCCAGTACAGGTTCTACGAGCAGTACTTC.

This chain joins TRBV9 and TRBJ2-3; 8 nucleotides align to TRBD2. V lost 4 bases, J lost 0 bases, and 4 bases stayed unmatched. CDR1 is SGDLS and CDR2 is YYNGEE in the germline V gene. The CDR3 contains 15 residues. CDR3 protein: CASSISGVSTDTQYF. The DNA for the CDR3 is TGTGCCAGCAGCATTAGCGGGGTTAGCACAGATACGCAGTATTTT.